Each of the 11 T cell receptor beta chains below was sequenced from the same sample in a study of blood T cell repertoires in COVID-19. Sequencing used immunoSEQ multiplex PCR; TCRdb keeps in-frame clones, though not all of them. The sample contains over 25,000 clones, 90% of which appear only once. Sequencing was done on a sample of peripheral blood. The receptors were sampled from an older woman with active COVID-19.

The rearrangement uses TRBV28 and TRBJ2-1, with TRBD2 matching 9 bases. Germline V lookup: CDR1 MDHEN, CDR2 SYDVKM. CDR3 length equals 14 residues. V shed 8 bases, J shed 7 bases, and the junction held 9 bases outside the gene matches. The chain's CDR3 is CASVWREGGNEQFF. CDR3 coding DNA: TGTGCCAGCGTTTGGCGGGAGGGGGGGAATGAGCAGTTCTTC.

This rearrangement joins TRBV24-1 to TRBJ2-3; D unclear. Trimming cost V 1 base and J 1 base, with 8 bases left between them. There are 15 residues in the CDR3. CDR1 is KGHDR, CDR2 SFDVKD, per germline. The CDR3 nucleotides read TGTGCCACCAGTGATTTCCCCGGAGGCACAGATACGCAGTATTTT. It codes for CATSDFPGGTDTQYF.

The gene calls are TRBV2 and TRBJ2-3; the D gene is possibly TRBD2 (5 bases). There are 13 residues in the CDR3. Between the trimmed V and J ends, which lost 6 bases and 3 bases, there was a span of 10 bases. The germline V gene encodes CDR1 SNHLY and CDR2 FYNNEI. The CDR3 DNA reads as TGTGCCAGCAGCTTGACGGGGACAGATACGCAGTATTTT. It encodes CASSLTGTDTQYF.

There are a few counts of this clone. This rearrangement joins TRBV28 to TRBJ1-2, with TRBD1 as a possible D gene (6 bases). Germline CDR1 and CDR2: MDHEN and SYDVKM. The V end lost 0 bases, the J end lost 8 bases, and 16 bases lay between the germline ends. This CDR3 comprises 15 residues. CDR3 in DNA: TGTGCCAGCAGTTTATGGGTACAGGGCATAGGGGGCTACACCTTC. Protein sequence: CASSLWVQGIGGYTF.

This clone was counted only a few times. CDR3 protein: CASRRDRTSFEQYF. CDR3 DNA: TGTGCCAGCAGGAGAGACAGGACCTCTTTCGAGCAGTACTTC. The rearrangement uses TRBV6-5 and TRBJ2-7; possible D gene TRBD1, 6 bases. The germline V and J ends were trimmed by 6 bases and 6 bases, with 18 bases remaining between them. Looked up from germline, CDR1 is MNHEY and CDR2 is SVGAGI. The CDR3 has 14 residues.

This clone was observed once. This sequence joins TRBV20-1 and TRBJ2-1, with D uncertain. Germline V gene lookup returns CDR1 DFQATT and CDR2 SNEGSKA (reference sequence). The CDR3 totals 12 residues. Trimming removed 3 bases at V and 6 bases at J, with 9 bases between. The CDR3 DNA is TGCAGTGCTAGTGCGGTGCGCAATGAGCAGTTCTTC. Its protein product is CSASAVRNEQFF.

The J gene is TRBJ2-2, the V gene TRBV19, with 10 bases aligning to TRBD1. Germline V gene lookup returns CDR1 LNHDA and CDR2 SQIVND (reference sequence). CDR3 length: 19 amino acids. V was clipped by 8 bases and J by 0 bases; unmatched bases: 15. CDR3 coding DNA: TGTGCCAGTCGGGGGGGGACAGGGGTCCAGCGGACGAACACCGGGGAGCTGTTTTTT. This sequence encodes CASRGGTGVQRTNTGELFF.

This chain joins TRBV3-1 (or the pseudogene TRBV3-2) and TRBJ2-5; D perhaps matches TRBD2 (7 bases). V lost 4 bases and J lost 3, with 12 bases in between. Germline V gene lookup returns CDR1 LGHDT and CDR2 YNNKEL (reference sequence). This CDR3 has 14 residues. The CDR3 region is CASSPRGREETQYF. The CDR3 region has the DNA TGTGCCAGCAGCCCGAGGGGGAGGGAAGAGACCCAGTACTTC.

The chain carries TRBV5-4 and TRBJ2-5, with 10 nucleotides matching TRBD2. Per the germline V gene, CDR1 is SGHNT and CDR2 is YYREEE (reference sequence). The ends lost 0 bases at V and 6 bases at J; junction bases unmatched: 8. The CDR3 consists of 16 residues. This chain's CDR3 is CASSLVPSGGYKTQYF. In DNA form, the CDR3 reads TGTGCCAGCAGCTTGGTCCCTAGCGGGGGTTATAAGACCCAGTACTTC.

This clone was seen more than once but under ten times. The V call is TRBV7-2, the J call TRBJ2-1; 14 bases are a match to TRBD2. Losses at the gene ends were 5 bases for V and 9 bases for J; bases not matched to a gene: 6. From germline, CDR1 is SGHTA and CDR2 FQGNSA. There are 15 residues in the CDR3. CDR3 DNA: TGTGCCAGCAGCACGGGACTAGCGGGAGTTGGTGAGCAGTTCTTC. Residues: CASSTGLAGVGEQFF.

The rearrangement uses TRBV19 and TRBJ2-3; 7 bases match TRBD1. CDR1 LNHDA and CDR2 SQIVND come from the germline V gene (reference sequence). Trimming cost V 4 bases and J 6 bases; bases outside gene matches: 10. The length of the CDR3 is 15 residues. The CDR3 is CASSNQFLQGDTQYF. CDR3 DNA sequence: TGTGCCAGTAGTAACCAATTTTTACAGGGGGATACGCAGTATTTT.